This TCR beta chain was identified during a study of blood T cell repertoires in COVID-19. Whole-study context: Sites across the United States, Italy and Spain contributed samples from acute and convalescent COVID-19.

The table came from immunoSEQ multiplex PCR; TCRdb's copy has only in-frame clones and leaves some out. The data show over 250,000 clones, about 88% seen once. Input material: PBMCs or T cells enriched from blood (not recorded which). This receptor was taken from a woman between 45 and 65 years old who had recovered from COVID-19.

The CDR3: CASSLSALPNEKLFF. Written as DNA, the CDR3 is TGTGCCAGCAGCTTAAGCGCCTTACCAAATGAAAAACTGTTTTTT. This chain joins TRBV7-9 and TRBJ1-4, with D unresolved. The CDR3 has 15 residues. From germline, CDR1 is SEHNR and CDR2 FQNEAQ (reference sequence). V was cut by 2 bases and J by 5 bases, with 12 bases left in between.